This T cell receptor beta chain is drawn from a study of cytomegalovirus exposure and HLA in healthy donors. Turning to this clone: Its antigen is unknown.

General study findings and limits: The authors judged a highly shared variant cluster likely a sequencing artifact. Clonal expansion was found to be greater in HLA-associated TCR beta chains than in equally common others in a later analysis. Being indistinguishable, some V segments were excluded, TRBV6-2 and TRBV6-3 among them.

With 1 base clipped from V and 0 bases from J, the junction kept 9 bases outside the gene matches. Germline V gives CDR1 SNHLY, CDR2 FYNNEI. The CDR3 runs 17 residues. A multiplex PCR was run with 60 Vbeta primers and 13 Jbeta primers. Generated by immunoSEQ multiplex PCR, the TCRdb table keeps only in-frame clones and is missing some. The sample yields under 250,000 clones, 60% to 80% seen once. The receptor comes from a woman in her thirties in good health and CMV-seronegative. The chain has TRBV2 and TRBJ2-7; 7 bases line up with TRBD1. Sequenced input: PBMCs. The CDR3 spells CASSEGQGVFSSYEQYF. In DNA form, the CDR3 reads TGTGCCAGCAGTGAAGGTCAGGGGGTCTTTAGCTCCTACGAGCAGTACTTC.